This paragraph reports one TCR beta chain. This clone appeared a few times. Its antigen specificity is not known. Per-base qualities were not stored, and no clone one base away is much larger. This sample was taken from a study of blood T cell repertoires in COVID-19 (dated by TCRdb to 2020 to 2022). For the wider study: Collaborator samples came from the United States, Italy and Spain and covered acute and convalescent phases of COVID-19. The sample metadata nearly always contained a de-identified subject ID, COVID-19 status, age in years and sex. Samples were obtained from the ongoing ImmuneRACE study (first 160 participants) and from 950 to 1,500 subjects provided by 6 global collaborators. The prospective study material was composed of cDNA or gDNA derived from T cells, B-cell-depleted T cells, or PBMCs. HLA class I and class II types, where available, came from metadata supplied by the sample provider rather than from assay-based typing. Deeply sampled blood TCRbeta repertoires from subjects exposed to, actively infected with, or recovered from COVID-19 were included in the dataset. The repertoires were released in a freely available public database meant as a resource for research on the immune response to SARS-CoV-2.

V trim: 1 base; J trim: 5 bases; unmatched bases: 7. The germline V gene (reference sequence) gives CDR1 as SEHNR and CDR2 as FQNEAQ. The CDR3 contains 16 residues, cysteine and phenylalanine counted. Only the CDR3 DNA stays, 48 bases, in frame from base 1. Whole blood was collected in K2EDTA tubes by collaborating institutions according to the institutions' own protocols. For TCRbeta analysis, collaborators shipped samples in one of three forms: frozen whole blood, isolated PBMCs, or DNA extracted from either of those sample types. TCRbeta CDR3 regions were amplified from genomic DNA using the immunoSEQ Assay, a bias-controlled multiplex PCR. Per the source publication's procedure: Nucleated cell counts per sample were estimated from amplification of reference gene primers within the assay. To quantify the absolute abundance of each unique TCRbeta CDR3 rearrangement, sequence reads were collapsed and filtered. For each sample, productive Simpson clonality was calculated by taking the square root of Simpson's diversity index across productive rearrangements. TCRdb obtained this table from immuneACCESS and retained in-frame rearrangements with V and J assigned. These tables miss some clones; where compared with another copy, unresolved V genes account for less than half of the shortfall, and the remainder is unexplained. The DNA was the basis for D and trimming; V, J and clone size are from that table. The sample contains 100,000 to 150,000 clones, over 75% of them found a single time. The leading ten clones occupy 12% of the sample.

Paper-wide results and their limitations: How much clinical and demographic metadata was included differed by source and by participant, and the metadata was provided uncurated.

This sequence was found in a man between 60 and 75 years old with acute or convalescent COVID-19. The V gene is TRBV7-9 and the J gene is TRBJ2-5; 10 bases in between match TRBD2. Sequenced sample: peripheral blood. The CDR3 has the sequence CASSLGSGTSVETQYF. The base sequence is TGTGCCAGCAGCTTAGGCTCCGGGACTAGCGTGGAGACCCAGTACTTC.